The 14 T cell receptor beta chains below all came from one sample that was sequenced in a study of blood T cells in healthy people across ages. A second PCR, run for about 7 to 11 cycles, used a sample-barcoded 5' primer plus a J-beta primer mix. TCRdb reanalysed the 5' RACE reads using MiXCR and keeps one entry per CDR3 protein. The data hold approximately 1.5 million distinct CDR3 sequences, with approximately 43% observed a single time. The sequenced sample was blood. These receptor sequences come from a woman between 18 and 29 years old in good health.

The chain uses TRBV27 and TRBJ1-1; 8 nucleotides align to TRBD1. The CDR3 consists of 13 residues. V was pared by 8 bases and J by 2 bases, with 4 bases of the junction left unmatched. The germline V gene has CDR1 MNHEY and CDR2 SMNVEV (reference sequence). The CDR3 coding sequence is TGTGCCAGCGGCAGGGGGCCCAACACTGAAGCTTTCTTT. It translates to CASGRGPNTEAFF.

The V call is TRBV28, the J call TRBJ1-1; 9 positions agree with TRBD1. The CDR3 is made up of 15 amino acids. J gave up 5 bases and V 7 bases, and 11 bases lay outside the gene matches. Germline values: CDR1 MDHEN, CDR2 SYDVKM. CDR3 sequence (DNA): TGTGCCAGCACCAAAAAGTGGGGACAGGGAACTGAAGCTTTCTTT. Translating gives CASTKKWGQGTEAFF.

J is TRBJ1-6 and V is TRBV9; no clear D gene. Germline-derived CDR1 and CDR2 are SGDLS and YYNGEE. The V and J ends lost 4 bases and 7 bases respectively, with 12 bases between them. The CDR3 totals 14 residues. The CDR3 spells CASSPRRENSPLHF. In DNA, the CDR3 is TGTGCCAGCAGCCCAAGACGGGAAAATTCACCCCTCCACTTT.

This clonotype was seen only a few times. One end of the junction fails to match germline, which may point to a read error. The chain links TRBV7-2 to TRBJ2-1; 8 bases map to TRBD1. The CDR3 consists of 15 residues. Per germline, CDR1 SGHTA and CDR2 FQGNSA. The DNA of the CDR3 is TGTGCCAGCAGCTTGAAACAGGGGGAATACAATGAGCAGTTCTTT. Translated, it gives CASSLKQGEYNEQFF.

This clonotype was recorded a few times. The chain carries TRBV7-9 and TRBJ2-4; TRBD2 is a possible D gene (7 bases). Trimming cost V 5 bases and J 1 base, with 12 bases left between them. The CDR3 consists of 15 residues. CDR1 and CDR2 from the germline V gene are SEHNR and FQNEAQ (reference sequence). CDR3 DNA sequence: TGTGCCAGCAGCGCCCGGGGGGCGGCCAAAAACATTCAGTACTTC. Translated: CASSARGAAKNIQYF. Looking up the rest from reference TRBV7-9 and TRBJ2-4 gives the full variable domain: DTGVSQNPRHKITKRGQNVTFRCDPISEHNRLYWYRQTLGQGPEFLTYFQNEAQLEKSRLLSDRFSAERPKGSFSTLEIQRTEQGDSAMYLCASSARGAAKNIQYFGAGTRLSVL.

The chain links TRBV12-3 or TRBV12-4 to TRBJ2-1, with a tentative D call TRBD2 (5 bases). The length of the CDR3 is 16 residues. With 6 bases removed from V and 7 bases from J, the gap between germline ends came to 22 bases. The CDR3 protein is CASSHPEGASRNEQFF. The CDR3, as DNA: TGTGCCAGCAGCCACCCCGAGGGAGCATCAAGGAATGAGCAGTTCTTC.

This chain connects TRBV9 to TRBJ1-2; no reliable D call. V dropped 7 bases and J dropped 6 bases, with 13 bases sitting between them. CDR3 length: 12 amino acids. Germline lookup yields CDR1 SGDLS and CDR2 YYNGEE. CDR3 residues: CASSNRGNGYTF. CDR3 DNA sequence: TGTGCCAGCTCCAACCGGGGAAATGGCTACACCTTC.

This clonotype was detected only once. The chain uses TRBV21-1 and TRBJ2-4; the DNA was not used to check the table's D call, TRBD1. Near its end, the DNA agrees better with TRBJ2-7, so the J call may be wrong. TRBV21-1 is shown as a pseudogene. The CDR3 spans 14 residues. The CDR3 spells CASSKARDHYEQYF. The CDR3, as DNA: TGTGCCAGCAGCAAAGCGCGGGACCACTACGAGCAGTACTTC.

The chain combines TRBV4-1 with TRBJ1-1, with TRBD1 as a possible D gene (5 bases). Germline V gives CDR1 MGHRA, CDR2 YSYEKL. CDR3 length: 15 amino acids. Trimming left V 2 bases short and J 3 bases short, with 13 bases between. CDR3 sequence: CASSQRDLVDTEAFF. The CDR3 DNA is TGCGCCAGCAGCCAAAGGGACCTGGTCGACACTGAAGCTTTCTTT.

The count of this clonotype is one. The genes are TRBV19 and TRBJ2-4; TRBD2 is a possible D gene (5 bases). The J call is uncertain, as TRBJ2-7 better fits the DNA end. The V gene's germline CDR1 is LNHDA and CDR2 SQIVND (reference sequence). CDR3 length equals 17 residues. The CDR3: CASSTTRDAWATYEQYF. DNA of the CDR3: TGTGCCAGTAGTACTACTAGGGATGCCTGGGCAACCTACGAGCAGTACTTC.

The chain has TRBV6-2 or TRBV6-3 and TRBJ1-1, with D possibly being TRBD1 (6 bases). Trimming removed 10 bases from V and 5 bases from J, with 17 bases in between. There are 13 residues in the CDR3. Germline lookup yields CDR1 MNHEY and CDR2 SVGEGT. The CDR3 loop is CATKGGARTEAFF. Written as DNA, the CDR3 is TGTGCCACCAAAGGGGGGGCAAGAACTGAAGCTTTCTTT.

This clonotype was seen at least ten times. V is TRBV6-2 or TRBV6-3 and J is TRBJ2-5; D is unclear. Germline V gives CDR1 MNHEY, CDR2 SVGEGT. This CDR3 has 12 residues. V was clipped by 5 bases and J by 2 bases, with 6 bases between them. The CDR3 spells CASSSRQETQYF. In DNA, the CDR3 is TGTGCCAGCAGTAGTCGTCAAGAGACCCAGTACTTC.

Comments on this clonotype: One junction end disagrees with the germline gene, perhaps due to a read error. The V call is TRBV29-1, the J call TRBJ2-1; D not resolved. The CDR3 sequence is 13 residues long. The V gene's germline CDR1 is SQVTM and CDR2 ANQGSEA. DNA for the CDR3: TGCAGCGTTGGCGAAGACTGGATCCCGTACCGGGTCTTC. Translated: CSVGEDWIPYRVF.

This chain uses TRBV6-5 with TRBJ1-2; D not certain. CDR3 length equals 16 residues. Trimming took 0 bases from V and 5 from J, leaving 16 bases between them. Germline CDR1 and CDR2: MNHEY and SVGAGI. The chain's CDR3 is CASSYSGSSLVYGYTF. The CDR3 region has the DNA TGTGCCAGCAGTTACTCGGGGTCCTCGTTAGTTTATGGCTACACCTTC.